Listed below are T cell receptor beta chains from one sample, sequenced in a study of T-cell reconstitution after alpha-beta-depleted transplantation in children. TCRdb independently ran MiXCR on the PCR reads; one entry per CDR3 protein. The data contain roughly 150,000 distinct CDR3 sequences, 11% of them singletons. The material sequenced was PBMCs, taken before TCRalphabeta/CD19-depleted stem cell transplant. Receptors originate from a boy under 10 years old with acute myeloid leukemia, due to receive a stem cell transplant. Both conserved end residues are part of each CDR3. A D gene is named only where the DNA matches it firmly. The size entry is marked missing in some rows and otherwise reads once, few, many or a size class.

v_gene: TRBV6-1
d_gene: TRBD1
abundance: many
j_gene: TRBJ1-1
CDR3nt: TGTGCCAGCAGTGATATCGGGACAGGGCACACTGAAGCTTTCTTT
CDR3aa: CASSDIGTGHTEAFF

v_gene: TRBV29-1
d_gene: -
abundance: many
j_gene: TRBJ1-2
CDR3nt: TGCAGCGCGACCGCCCAGGGAAACTATGGCTACACCTTC
CDR3aa: CSATAQGNYGYTF

v_gene: TRBV20-1
d_gene: TRBD1
abundance: many
j_gene: TRBJ1-2
CDR3nt: TGCAGTGCCCGCGCGGGACAGGGCCGCTACACCTTC
CDR3aa: CSARAGQGRYTF

v_gene: TRBV10-2
d_gene: TRBD2
abundance: many
j_gene: TRBJ2-7
CDR3nt: TGCGCCAGTCGGACTAGCGGGAGCTACTACGAGCAGTACTTC
CDR3aa: CASRTSGSYYEQYF

v_gene: TRBV5-1
d_gene: -
abundance: many
j_gene: TRBJ2-1
CDR3nt: TGCGCCAGCAGCCCCGGTGGCAGGGGCTATGAGCAGTTCTTC
CDR3aa: CASSPGGRGYEQFF

v_gene: TRBV5-1
d_gene: TRBD2
abundance: many
j_gene: TRBJ2-1
CDR3nt: TGCGCCAGCAGCTTAAGGTTAGCGGGAGGGCCTACGAATGAGCAGTTCTTC
CDR3aa: CASSLRLAGGPTNEQFF

v_gene: TRBV4-1
d_gene: TRBD2
abundance: many
j_gene: TRBJ2-7
CDR3nt: TGCGCCAGCAGCCAAGAACTAGCGGGTGTACTCAACTACGAGCAGTACTTC
CDR3aa: CASSQELAGVLNYEQYF

v_gene: TRBV11-2
d_gene: -
abundance: few
j_gene: TRBJ2-1
CDR3nt: TGTGCCAGCAGCTTATTCCACGCCGGCCCCAATGAGCAGTTCTTC
CDR3aa: CASSLFHAGPNEQFF

v_gene: TRBV6-5
d_gene: TRBD2
abundance: many
j_gene: TRBJ2-1
CDR3nt: TGTGCCAGCAGTTACACCCGCCTAGCGGGAGAATTAGAGTTCTTC
CDR3aa: CASSYTRLAGELEFF

v_gene: TRBV20-1
d_gene: TRBD1
abundance: many
j_gene: TRBJ2-5
CDR3nt: TGCAGTGCTACGAGGGGGCTCCGGGAGACCCAGTACTTC
CDR3aa: CSATRGLRETQYF

v_gene: TRBV19
d_gene: -
abundance: -
j_gene: TRBJ2-1
CDR3nt: TGTGCCAGTAGTCCTGGGTCCCTGGATGAGCAGTTCTTC
CDR3aa: CASSPGSLDEQFF

v_gene: TRBV10-3
d_gene: -
abundance: many
j_gene: TRBJ1-1
CDR3nt: TGTGCCATCAGTGAATTTGACACTGAAGCTTTCTTT
CDR3aa: CAISEFDTEAFF

v_gene: TRBV3-1
d_gene: -
abundance: many
j_gene: TRBJ2-1
CDR3nt: TGTGCCAGCAGCCAAGATGCCGTTCCGAGGCGGGTATCCTACAATGAGCAGTTCTTC
CDR3aa: CASSQDAVPRRVSYNEQFF

v_gene: TRBV12-3/TRBV12-4
d_gene: -
abundance: many
j_gene: TRBJ2-7
CDR3nt: TGTGCCAGCAGTCCCACAGGGGGGGCCTACGAGCAGTACTTC
CDR3aa: CASSPTGGAYEQYF

v_gene: TRBV29-1
d_gene: TRBD1
abundance: many
j_gene: TRBJ1-1
CDR3nt: TGCAGCGACTACGACAGGGGTGAAGCTTTCTTT
CDR3aa: CSDYDRGEAFF

v_gene: TRBV24-1
d_gene: TRBD1
abundance: many
j_gene: TRBJ2-4
CDR3nt: TGTGCCTCGCAGGGGGCGGTGGAGAACATTCAGTACTTC
CDR3aa: CASQGAVENIQYF

v_gene: TRBV5-6
d_gene: TRBD2
abundance: many
j_gene: TRBJ2-1
CDR3nt: TGTGCCAGCAGCTTGGTTGCGGGGGGGAATGAGCAGTTCTTC
CDR3aa: CASSLVAGGNEQFF

v_gene: TRBV20-1
d_gene: TRBD1
abundance: many
j_gene: TRBJ1-1
CDR3nt: TGCAGTGCTAGAGCCCGGGACAGTCGGGGTGGTACTAACACTGAAGCTTTCTTT
CDR3aa: CSARARDSRGGTNTEAFF

v_gene: TRBV6-2/TRBV6-3
d_gene: -
abundance: many
j_gene: TRBJ2-1
CDR3nt: TGTGCCAGCAGTACAGGTAGACATGAGCAGTTCTTC
CDR3aa: CASSTGRHEQFF

v_gene: TRBV15
d_gene: -
abundance: many
j_gene: TRBJ2-3
CDR3nt: TGTGCCTCCAGGGCGGGGAGAACAGATACGCAGTATTTT
CDR3aa: CASRAGRTDTQYF

v_gene: TRBV28
d_gene: TRBD2
abundance: -
j_gene: TRBJ2-2
CDR3nt: TGTGCCAGCAGTTTATGGACTAGCGGGTCGAGCACCGGGGAGCTGTTTTTT
CDR3aa: CASSLWTSGSSTGELFF

v_gene: TRBV20-1
d_gene: -
abundance: many
j_gene: TRBJ1-4
CDR3nt: TGCAGTGCTGGGGTGGCAGGGGCTAATGAAAAACTGTTTTTT
CDR3aa: CSAGVAGANEKLFF

v_gene: TRBV6-5
d_gene: -
abundance: many
j_gene: TRBJ1-1
CDR3nt: TGTGCCAGCAGCCAGGGTAGCACTGAAGCTTTCTTT
CDR3aa: CASSQGSTEAFF

v_gene: TRBV12-3/TRBV12-4
d_gene: -
abundance: many
j_gene: TRBJ1-1
CDR3nt: TGTGCCAGCAGTTTAGAGGAAAGAGATGAAGCTTTCTTT
CDR3aa: CASSLEERDEAFF

v_gene: TRBV20-1
d_gene: TRBD1
abundance: many
j_gene: TRBJ1-2
CDR3nt: TGCAGTGCTAGAGATTCCCCCAGGGGGCGCTTTAATGGCTACACCTTC
CDR3aa: CSARDSPRGRFNGYTF

v_gene: TRBV6-1
d_gene: -
abundance: many
j_gene: TRBJ1-1
CDR3nt: TGTGCCAGCAGTGCGCCAGGGTCTACCCATAGGAACACTGAAGCTTTCTTT
CDR3aa: CASSAPGSTHRNTEAFF

v_gene: TRBV6-1
d_gene: TRBD1
abundance: many
j_gene: TRBJ1-5
CDR3nt: TGTGCCAGCAGCCCCGGGACAGGGATTCCGAGCAATCAGCCCCAGCATTTT
CDR3aa: CASSPGTGIPSNQPQHF

v_gene: TRBV5-1
d_gene: TRBD2
abundance: many
j_gene: TRBJ2-1
CDR3nt: TGCGCCAGCAGCGTGACTAGCGGGAGTTTTGAGCAGTTCTTC
CDR3aa: CASSVTSGSFEQFF

v_gene: TRBV6-2/TRBV6-3
d_gene: TRBD2
abundance: -
j_gene: TRBJ2-5
CDR3nt: TGTGCCAGCAGTAAACCAACTATTGCGGGAGGTTTGGAGACCCAGTACTTC
CDR3aa: CASSKPTIAGGLETQYF

v_gene: TRBV6-1
d_gene: -
abundance: -
j_gene: TRBJ1-5
CDR3nt: TGTGCCACCGTGGCGGCTGTGGATGGTCCCTCCCAGCATTTT
CDR3aa: CATVAAVDGPSQHF

v_gene: TRBV6-1
d_gene: -
abundance: many
j_gene: TRBJ1-1
CDR3nt: TGTGCCAGCAGCTGGGACCCCCGGTACACTGAAGCTTTCTTT
CDR3aa: CASSWDPRYTEAFF

v_gene: TRBV4-1
d_gene: -
abundance: many
j_gene: TRBJ1-2
CDR3nt: TGCGCCAGCAGCCAGGCCATCGACGGCCGGGGCTACACCTTC
CDR3aa: CASSQAIDGRGYTF

v_gene: TRBV12-3/TRBV12-4
d_gene: -
abundance: many
j_gene: TRBJ1-3
CDR3nt: TGTGCCAGCAGTGATGTGGTGAGAAACACCATATATTTT
CDR3aa: CASSDVVRNTIYF

v_gene: TRBV20-1
d_gene: -
abundance: many
j_gene: TRBJ1-5
CDR3nt: TGCAGTGCTAAAACGATAGGCAATCAGCCCCAGCATTTT
CDR3aa: CSAKTIGNQPQHF

v_gene: TRBV29-1
d_gene: -
abundance: many
j_gene: TRBJ2-1
CDR3nt: TGCAGCGTTACAACCGACAACTACAATGAGCAGTTCTTC
CDR3aa: CSVTTDNYNEQFF

v_gene: TRBV25-1
d_gene: -
abundance: many
j_gene: TRBJ1-4
CDR3nt: TGTGCCAGCAGGGGATTGGGGGAGGGAGAAAAACTGTTTTTT
CDR3aa: CASRGLGEGEKLFF

v_gene: TRBV9
d_gene: TRBD1
abundance: many
j_gene: TRBJ1-2
CDR3nt: TGTGCCAGCAGGGGGACATCGGGACAGAACTATGGCTACACCTTC
CDR3aa: CASRGTSGQNYGYTF

v_gene: TRBV7-2
d_gene: TRBD2
abundance: many
j_gene: TRBJ2-3
CDR3nt: TGTGCCAGCTTGGCAGGAGTAGCGGGGCCCACAGATACGCAGTATTTT
CDR3aa: CASLAGVAGPTDTQYF

v_gene: TRBV29-1
d_gene: TRBD2
abundance: many
j_gene: TRBJ2-1
CDR3nt: TGCAGCGCCCTTGGGACTAGCGGGAGATCATACAATGAGCAGTTCTTC
CDR3aa: CSALGTSGRSYNEQFF

v_gene: TRBV25-1
d_gene: TRBD1
abundance: many
j_gene: TRBJ1-6
CDR3nt: TGTGCCAGCAGAAGACAGGGGGATTCACCCCTCCACTTT
CDR3aa: CASRRQGDSPLHF

v_gene: TRBV4-2
d_gene: TRBD1
abundance: many
j_gene: TRBJ2-2
CDR3nt: TGTGCCACAAAAGACAGGGGAGACACCGGGGAGCTGTTTTTT
CDR3aa: CATKDRGDTGELFF

v_gene: TRBV3-1
d_gene: -
abundance: -
j_gene: TRBJ1-4
CDR3nt: TGTGCCAGCAGCCAAGACCCTTCCCTGGACGACAAACTGTTTTTT
CDR3aa: CASSQDPSLDDKLFF

v_gene: TRBV12-3/TRBV12-4
d_gene: TRBD1
abundance: many
j_gene: TRBJ2-2
CDR3nt: TGTGCCAGCAGGGAGACAGGGGGTCGGGGGCACACCGGGGAGCTGTTTTTT
CDR3aa: CASRETGGRGHTGELFF

v_gene: TRBV7-9
d_gene: -
abundance: many
j_gene: TRBJ2-7
CDR3nt: TGTGCCAGCAGCTCAACTCTCTACGAGCAGTACTTC
CDR3aa: CASSSTLYEQYF

v_gene: TRBV4-1
d_gene: -
abundance: many
j_gene: TRBJ1-3
CDR3nt: TGCGCCAGCAGCCGAGACAGCTCTGGAAACACCATATATTTT
CDR3aa: CASSRDSSGNTIYF

v_gene: TRBV7-2
d_gene: -
abundance: many
j_gene: TRBJ2-4
CDR3nt: TGTGCCAGCAGCCCCGGACCGGAAAACATTCAGTACTTC
CDR3aa: CASSPGPENIQYF

v_gene: TRBV6-2/TRBV6-3
d_gene: -
abundance: many
j_gene: TRBJ1-6
CDR3nt: TGTGCCAGCAGTTACCCTAACAGGGATGATTCACCCCTCCACTTT
CDR3aa: CASSYPNRDDSPLHF

v_gene: TRBV4-2
d_gene: TRBD2
abundance: many
j_gene: TRBJ2-7
CDR3nt: TGTGCCAGCAGCCACCCTAGCGGGGAAACCTACGAGCAGTACTTC
CDR3aa: CASSHPSGETYEQYF

v_gene: TRBV11-1
d_gene: TRBD1
abundance: many
j_gene: TRBJ1-2
CDR3nt: TGTGCCAGCAGTCCGGGACAGGGAGACTATGGCTACACCTTC
CDR3aa: CASSPGQGDYGYTF

v_gene: TRBV7-2
d_gene: -
abundance: many
j_gene: TRBJ2-1
CDR3nt: TGTGCCAGCAGCTTAGACCGACCCAATGAGCAGTTCTTC
CDR3aa: CASSLDRPNEQFF

v_gene: TRBV27
d_gene: -
abundance: many
j_gene: TRBJ1-2
CDR3nt: TGTGCCAGCAGTTCGGAGTCGACGGGCTACACCTTC
CDR3aa: CASSSESTGYTF

v_gene: TRBV6-1
d_gene: TRBD1
abundance: few
j_gene: TRBJ2-7
CDR3nt: TGTGCCAGCAGAAGGCCGGGACAGGGGGCGCGAAGCACCTACGAGCAGTACTTC
CDR3aa: CASRRPGQGARSTYEQYF

v_gene: TRBV24-1
d_gene: -
abundance: few
j_gene: TRBJ1-5
CDR3nt: TGTGCCACCAGTGACTCACGGACAGATAGCAATCAGCCCCAGCATTTT
CDR3aa: CATSDSRTDSNQPQHF